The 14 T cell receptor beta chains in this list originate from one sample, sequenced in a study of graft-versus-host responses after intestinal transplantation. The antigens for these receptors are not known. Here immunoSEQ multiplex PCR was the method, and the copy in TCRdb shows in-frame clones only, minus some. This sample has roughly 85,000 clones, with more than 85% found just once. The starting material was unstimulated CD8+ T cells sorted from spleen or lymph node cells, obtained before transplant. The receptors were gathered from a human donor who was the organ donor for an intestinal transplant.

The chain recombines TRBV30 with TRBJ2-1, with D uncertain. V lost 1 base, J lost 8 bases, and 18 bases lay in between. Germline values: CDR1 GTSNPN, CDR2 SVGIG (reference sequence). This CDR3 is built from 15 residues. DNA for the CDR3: TGTGCCTGGAGTGGCCTCTTGGGGTATGCGGATGAGCAGTTCTTC. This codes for CAWSGLLGYADEQFF.

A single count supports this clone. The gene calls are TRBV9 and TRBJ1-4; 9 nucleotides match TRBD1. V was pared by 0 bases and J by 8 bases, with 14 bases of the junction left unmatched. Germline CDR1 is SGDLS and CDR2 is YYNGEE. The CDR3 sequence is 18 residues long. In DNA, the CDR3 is TGTGCCAGCAGCGTAGGAGCCGGGACAGGGCCGGGGGAGGAAAAACTGTTTTTT. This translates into CASSVGAGTGPGEEKLFF.

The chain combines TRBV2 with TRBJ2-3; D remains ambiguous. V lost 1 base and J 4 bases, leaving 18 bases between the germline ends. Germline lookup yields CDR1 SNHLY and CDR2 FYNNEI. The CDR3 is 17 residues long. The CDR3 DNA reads TGTGCCAGCAGTGAAGTGAACCTTCTAGTGGGCCCAGATACGCAGTATTTT. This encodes CASSEVNLLVGPDTQYF.

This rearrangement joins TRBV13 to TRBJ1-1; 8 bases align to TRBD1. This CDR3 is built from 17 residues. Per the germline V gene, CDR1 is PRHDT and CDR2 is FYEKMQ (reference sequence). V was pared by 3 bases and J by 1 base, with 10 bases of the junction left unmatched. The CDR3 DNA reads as TGTGCCAGCAGCTTGGTCCAACCTGACAGGGGGAACACTGAAGCTTTCTTT. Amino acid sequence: CASSLVQPDRGNTEAFF.

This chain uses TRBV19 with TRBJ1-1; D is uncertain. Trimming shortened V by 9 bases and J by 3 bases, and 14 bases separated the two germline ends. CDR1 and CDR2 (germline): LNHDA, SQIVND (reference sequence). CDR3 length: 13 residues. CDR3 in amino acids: CASLGPRHTEAFF. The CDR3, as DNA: TGTGCCAGCCTGGGTCCAAGGCACACTGAAGCTTTCTTT.

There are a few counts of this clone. CDR3 sequence (DNA): TGTGCCAGCAGGGCCTCCGCAGACCAGACCTACGAGCAGTACTTC. Translated: CASRASADQTYEQYF. This sequence joins TRBV7-9 and TRBJ2-7; D is ambiguous. V shed 6 bases and J shed 2 bases, with 17 bases lying between them. CDR1 and CDR2 (germline): SEHNR, FQNEAQ (reference sequence). The CDR3 is made up of 15 amino acids.

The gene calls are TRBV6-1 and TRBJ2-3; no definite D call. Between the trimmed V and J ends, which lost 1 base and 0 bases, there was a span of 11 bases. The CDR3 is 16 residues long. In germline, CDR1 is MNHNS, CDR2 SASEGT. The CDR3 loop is CASSEGVGSSTDTQYF. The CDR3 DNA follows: TGTGCCAGCAGTGAAGGTGTGGGGTCTAGCACAGATACGCAGTATTTT.

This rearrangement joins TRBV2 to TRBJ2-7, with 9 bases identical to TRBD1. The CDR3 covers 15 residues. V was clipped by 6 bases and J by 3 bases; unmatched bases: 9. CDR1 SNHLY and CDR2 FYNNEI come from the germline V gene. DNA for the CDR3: TGTGCCAGCAGGGGGGGGACAGGGTTAGACTACGAGCAGTACTTC. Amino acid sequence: CASRGGTGLDYEQYF.

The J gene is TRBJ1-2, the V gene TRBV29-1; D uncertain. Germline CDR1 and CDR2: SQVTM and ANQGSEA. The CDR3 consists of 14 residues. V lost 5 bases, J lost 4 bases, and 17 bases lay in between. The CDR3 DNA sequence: TGCAGCGTTCATAACCCGGGTTTGGGCTATGGCTACACCTTC. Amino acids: CSVHNPGLGYGYTF.

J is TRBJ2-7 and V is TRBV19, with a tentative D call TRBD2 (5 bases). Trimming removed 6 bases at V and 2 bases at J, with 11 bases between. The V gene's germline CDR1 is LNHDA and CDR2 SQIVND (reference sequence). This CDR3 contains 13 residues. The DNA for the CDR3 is TGTGCCAGTAGATGGGAGTCTACCTACGAGCAGTACTTC. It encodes CASRWESTYEQYF.

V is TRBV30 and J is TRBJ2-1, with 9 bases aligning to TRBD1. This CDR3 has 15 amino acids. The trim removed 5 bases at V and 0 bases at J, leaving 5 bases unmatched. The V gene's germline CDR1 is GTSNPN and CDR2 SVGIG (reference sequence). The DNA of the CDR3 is TGTGCCTGGGGACAGGGGTCCAGCTCCTACAATGAGCAGTTCTTC. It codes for CAWGQGSSSYNEQFF.

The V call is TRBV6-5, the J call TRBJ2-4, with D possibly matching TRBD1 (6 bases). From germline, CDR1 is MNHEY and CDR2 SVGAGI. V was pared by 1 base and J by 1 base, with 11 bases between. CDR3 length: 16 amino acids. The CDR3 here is CASSYYRVIAKNIQYF. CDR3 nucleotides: TGTGCCAGCAGTTACTACAGGGTCATCGCCAAAAACATTCAGTACTTC.

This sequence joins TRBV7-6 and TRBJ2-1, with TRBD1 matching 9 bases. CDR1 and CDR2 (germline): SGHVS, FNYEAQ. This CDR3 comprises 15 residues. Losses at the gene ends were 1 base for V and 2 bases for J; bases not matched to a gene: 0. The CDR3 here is CASSLGQGAYNEQFF. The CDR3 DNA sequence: TGTGCCAGCAGCTTAGGACAGGGGGCCTACAATGAGCAGTTCTTC.

In DNA form, the CDR3 reads TGTGCCAGCAGCCTCGGGAGGTGGTCCTACAATGAGCAGTTCTTC. Translating it yields CASSLGRWSYNEQFF. This chain joins TRBV2 and TRBJ2-1; TRBD2 matches 7 bases. The CDR3 sequence is 15 residues long. Germline CDR1 reads SNHLY; CDR2 reads FYNNEI. Trimming cost V 6 bases and J 1 base; bases outside gene matches: 6. The variable domain in full, completed from reference TRBV2 and TRBJ2-1, reads EPEVTQTPSHQVTQMGQEVILRCVPISNHLYFYWYRQILGQKVEFLVSFYNNEISEKSEIFDDQFSVERPDGSNFTLKIRSTKLEDSAMYFCASSLGRWSYNEQFFGPGTRLTVL.